This is a list of T cell receptor beta chains from one sample in a study of T cell changes during pregnancy in multiple sclerosis. Profiling relied on immunoSEQ multiplex PCR, and the TCRdb table lists in-frame clones only, not all of them. The data show some 77,000 clones, about 91% seen once. The sample in question was peripheral blood, obtained before pregnancy. Receptors were obtained from a female donor with multiple sclerosis, enrolled in a pregnancy study. The CDR3 runs from the conserved cysteine through the conserved F or W. The order of the fields is D gene, V gene, J gene, clone size, CDR3 protein, CDR3 DNA. The D gene is left open where the match is weak. The size field is filled for only some rows; it gives once, few, many or a size class.

>TRBD2|TRBV2|TRBJ2-1|once
CASSEGDLSGRGYNEQFF
TGTGCCAGCAGTGAAGGGGACCTTAGCGGGAGGGGTTACAATGAGCAGTTCTTC
>TRBD2|TRBV9|TRBJ2-3|-
CASSVERGGYTQYF
TGTGCCAGCAGCGTAGAGCGGGGGGGATATACGCAGTATTTT
>-|TRBV25-1|TRBJ2-2|-
CASNRVTGELFF
TGTGCCAGCAACCGCGTTACCGGGGAGCTGTTTTTT
>-|TRBV4-2|TRBJ2-3|-
CASSQDAAFLTDTQYF
TGTGCCAGCAGCCAAGATGCGGCGTTTCTCACAGATACGCAGTATTTT
>-|TRBV11-2|TRBJ1-1|once
CASSLEEAGEFTEAFF
TGTGCCAGCAGCTTAGAGGAGGCAGGGGAATTCACTGAAGCTTTCTTT
>TRBD2|TRBV7-3|TRBJ2-3|-
CASSLGGVADTQYF
TGTGCCAGCAGCCTCGGGGGGGTGGCAGATACGCAGTATTTT
>TRBD2|TRBV4-3|TRBJ2-7|-
CASSQVRTSLSLEQYF
TGCGCCAGCAGCCAAGTGAGGACTAGTTTGTCTTTGGAGCAGTACTTC
>TRBD1|TRBV18|TRBJ1-5|once
CASSQTGTAPPRPQHF
TGTGCCAGCTCACAAACCGGGACAGCGCCACCGCGCCCCCAGCATTTT
>-|TRBV29-1|TRBJ2-7|many
CSVEGLPGRYEQYF
TGCAGCGTTGAGGGACTCCCCGGTCGATACGAGCAGTACTTC
>-|TRBV6-1|TRBJ2-2|-
CASSDRGPPGELFF
TGTGCCAGCAGTGATCGCGGCCCCCCCGGGGAGCTGTTTTTT
>TRBD1|TRBV11-2|TRBJ2-7|-
CASRLTGGGPYEQYF
TGTGCCAGCAGGCTTACAGGGGGAGGTCCCTACGAGCAGTACTTC
>TRBD2|TRBV5-1|TRBJ2-3|-
CASSLGLAWSTDTQYF
TGCGCCAGCAGCTTGGGACTAGCGTGGAGCACAGATACGCAGTATTTT
>TRBD2|TRBV7-8|TRBJ2-7|-
CASSLDLPGLAEYYF
TGTGCCAGCAGCTTAGACCTACCGGGACTAGCGGAATATTACTTC
>TRBD1|TRBV11-2|TRBJ1-1|-
CASSPGGDTEAFF
TGTGCCAGCAGCCCAGGGGGTGACACTGAAGCTTTCTTT
>-|TRBV2|TRBJ2-7|-
CASSQYPQGGYEQYF
TGTGCCAGCAGTCAATACCCCCAGGGGGGCTACGAGCAGTACTTC
>TRBD1|TRBV30|TRBJ2-5|-
CASDRGFQETQYF
TGTGCCTCGGACAGGGGGTTCCAAGAGACCCAGTACTTC
>TRBD1|TRBV5-6|TRBJ2-2|-
CASSFRGRDTGELFF
TGTGCCAGCAGCTTTAGGGGGCGGGACACCGGGGAGCTGTTTTTT
>TRBD1|TRBV18|TRBJ2-7|-
CASSPGQGDYEQYF
TGTGCCAGCTCACCGGGACAGGGGGACTACGAGCAGTACTTC
>TRBD1|TRBV27|TRBJ2-7|-
CASSQGTAYEQYF
TGTGCCAGCAGTCAAGGGACAGCCTACGAGCAGTACTTC
>TRBD1|TRBV7-9|TRBJ2-4|-
CASSSDREADIQYF
TGTGCCAGCAGCTCGGACAGGGAAGCTGACATTCAGTACTTC
>TRBD1|TRBV27|TRBJ2-1|-
CASSLGTVNEQFF
TGTGCCAGCAGCCTAGGGACAGTCAATGAGCAGTTCTTC
>-|TRBV7-2|TRBJ1-5|-
CASSLSGIYSNQPQHF
TGTGCCAGCAGCTTATCGGGAATATATAGCAATCAGCCCCAGCATTTT
>-|TRBV5-4|TRBJ2-1|-
CASSLEGYEQFF
TGTGCCAGCAGCTTGGAGGGGTATGAGCAGTTCTTC
>TRBD2|TRBV4-1|TRBJ2-3|-
CASSRIWLAGGPDTQYF
TGCGCCAGCAGCCGCATATGGCTAGCGGGGGGGCCCGATACGCAGTATTTT
>TRBD1|TRBV6-5|TRBJ1-2|-
CASSYSFVTGNGYTF
TGTGCCAGCAGTTACTCGTTCGTGACAGGGAATGGCTACACCTTC
>-|TRBV28|TRBJ1-1|-
CASSPKYTEAFF
TGTGCCAGCAGCCCTAAGTACACTGAAGCTTTCTTT
>-|TRBV5-1|TRBJ1-1|-
CASSLAPRQAAFF
TGCGCCAGCAGCTTGGCCCCCCGTCAGGCAGCTTTCTTT
>-|TRBV19|TRBJ2-1|-
CASSIRDTYNEQFF
TGTGCCAGTAGTATCAGGGATACCTACAATGAGCAGTTCTTC
>-|TRBV7-2|TRBJ2-1|-
CASSLEPGVPQFF
TGTGCCAGCAGCTTAGAGCCGGGAGTCCCGCAGTTCTTC
>-|TRBV29-1|TRBJ2-1|-
CSVQGLRGEQFF
TGCAGCGTACAAGGACTACGCGGTGAGCAGTTCTTC
>-|TRBV9|TRBJ2-2|-
CASSVATGIDTGELFF
TGTGCCAGCAGCGTAGCTACCGGGATAGACACCGGGGAGCTGTTTTTT
>-|TRBV5-1|TRBJ2-4|few
CASSPGEEGSIQYF
TGCGCCAGCAGCCCTGGAGAGGAGGGAAGCATTCAGTACTTC
>TRBD1|TRBV6-1|TRBJ2-7|-
CASSLAGDRGYEQYF
TGTGCCAGCAGCCTAGCTGGGGACAGGGGCTACGAGCAGTACTTC
>-|TRBV30|TRBJ1-6|-
CAWSVRAIYQNSPLHF
TGTGCCTGGAGTGTACGAGCAATCTACCAAAATTCACCCCTCCACTTT
>-|TRBV28|TRBJ2-6|-
CASSLLKEGASGANVLTF
TGTGCCAGCAGTTTGTTGAAGGAGGGGGCAAGTGGGGCCAACGTCCTGACTTTC
>-|TRBV5-4|TRBJ2-2|-
CASSSEVANTGELFF
TGTGCCAGCAGCTCCGAGGTCGCGAACACCGGGGAGCTGTTTTTT
>-|TRBV28|TRBJ2-1|-
CASRGEQGKFF
TGTGCCAGCAGGGGGGAACAGGGAAAGTTCTTC
>-|TRBV6-1|TRBJ2-7|-
CASSEVAGNRYEQYF
TGTGCCAGCAGTGAAGTGGCAGGGAATCGCTACGAGCAGTACTTC
>TRBD1|TRBV4-1|TRBJ1-4|few
CASSQDGDRGHEKLFF
TGCGCCAGCAGCCAAGATGGGGACAGGGGGCATGAAAAACTGTTTTTT
>-|TRBV6-5|TRBJ1-6|-
CASSYWGETNSPLHF
TGTGCCAGCAGTTACTGGGGAGAAACTAATTCACCCCTCCACTTT
>-|TRBV11-2|TRBJ1-2|-
CASKEGGAWGYGYTF
TGTGCCAGCAAGGAAGGAGGGGCCTGGGGCTATGGCTACACCTTC
>-|TRBV4-1|TRBJ2-1|-
CASSQYRANEQFF
TGCGCCAGCAGCCAGTACAGGGCAAATGAGCAGTTCTTC
>TRBD1|TRBV18|TRBJ1-2|-
CASSPTTGGAGAGYTF
TGTGCCAGCTCACCCACGACAGGGGGCGCGGGAGCTGGCTACACCTTC
>-|TRBV5-1|TRBJ1-6|-
CASQPGQYNSPLHF
TGCGCCAGCCAGCCGGGACAATATAATTCACCCCTCCACTTT
>-|TRBV10-1|TRBJ2-7|-
CASSDSGGAREQYF
TGCGCCAGCAGTGACTCTGGGGGGGCCCGCGAGCAGTACTTC